This TCR beta chain was sequenced for a study of cytomegalovirus exposure and HLA in healthy donors. The CDR3 sequence is 11 residues long. Germline V CDR1 and CDR2: SGHTA, FQGNSA. V shed 5 bases and J shed 5 bases, with 7 bases lying between them. 60 Vbeta and 13 Jbeta primers were used in PCR. The repertoire was sequenced with immunoSEQ multiplex PCR; TCRdb's copy has only in-frame clones and lacks some. The table includes 90,000 to 140,000 clones, about an eighth detected once. This clone has more than one count but fewer than ten. The source is a man aged 40-55 years in good health and CMV-seropositive. This chain links TRBV7-2 with TRBJ2-7; unclear D gene. The sample taken for sequencing was PBMCs. CDR3 DNA: TGTGCCAGCAGCGTCCGGGACGAGCAGTACTTC. Residues: CASSVRDEQYF.